This entry lists 8 T cell receptor beta chains sequenced from one sample in a study of response to subunit inactivated influenza vaccine. TCRdb independently ran MiXCR on the RT-PCR reads; one entry per CDR3 protein. The data hold roughly 700,000 distinct CDR3 sequences, with roughly 14% observed a single time. This specimen consisted of PBMCs from blood, obtained 14 days before vaccination. The receptors here all came from a man aged 50-60 years who received an inactivated influenza vaccine.

This clonotype was seen a few times. This rearrangement joins TRBV21-1 to TRBJ2-7. TRBV21-1 is reported as a pseudogene. The CDR3 sequence is 14 residues long. The CDR3 reads CASSKVAWWYEQYF. The CDR3 nucleotides read TGTGCCAGCAGCAAAGTTGCATGGTGGTACGAGCAGTACTTC.

V is TRBV7-2 and J is TRBJ2-7; TRBD2 is a possible D gene (6 bases). V lost 1 base to trimming and J lost 3 bases, with 10 bases between them. The CDR3 is 14 amino acids. The germline V gene encodes CDR1 SGHTA and CDR2 FQGNSA. The CDR3 sequence: CASSLGLVVYEQYF. The CDR3, as DNA: TGTGCCAGCAGCTTAGGACTAGTAGTCTACGAGCAGTACTTC.

V and J are TRBV5-1 and TRBJ2-7; D is unresolved. Per germline, CDR1 SGHRS and CDR2 YFSETQ. Trimming took 0 bases from V and 0 from J, leaving 7 bases between them. The CDR3 totals 14 residues. In DNA, the CDR3 is TGCGCCAGCAGCTTGGGGCCAGACTCCTACGAGCAGTACTTC. This codes for CASSLGPDSYEQYF.

The chain uses TRBV6-1 and TRBJ2-7, with D perhaps given as TRBD1 or TRBD2 (5 bases each). The V and J ends lost 6 bases and 3 bases respectively, with 18 bases between them. CDR3 length equals 15 residues. Germline V gives CDR1 MNHNS, CDR2 SASEGT. The CDR3 spells CASSQPMGRNYEQYF. The CDR3 coding sequence is TGTGCCAGCAGCCAGCCAATGGGACGGAACTACGAGCAGTACTTC.

This clonotype has just a few counts. This chain connects TRBV18 to TRBJ1-6, with a possible D match to TRBD1 (5 bases). CDR1 is KGHSH and CDR2 is LQKENI in the germline V gene. The ends were cut back, 4 bases at V and 7 bases at J, with 11 bases in the middle. This CDR3 is built from 14 residues. For the CDR3, the DNA is TGTGCCAGCTCACTACAGGAGCAGAATTCACCCCTCCACTTT. Its translation: CASSLQEQNSPLHF.

The genes are TRBV10-3 and TRBJ2-3; perhaps TRBD2 as D (5 bases). Trimming took off 0 bases at V and 0 bases at J, with 13 bases between the two ends. The germline V gene encodes CDR1 ENHRY and CDR2 SYGVKD. This CDR3 comprises 17 residues. CDR3 nucleotide sequence: TGTGCCATCAGTGAGTCGATCGGGGTACAGAGCACAGATACGCAGTATTTT. This encodes CAISESIGVQSTDTQYF.

This clonotype was counted a few times. The chain has TRBV12-3 or TRBV12-4 and TRBJ1-6, with D possibly matching TRBD1 (5 bases). This CDR3 comprises 15 residues. V was clipped by 3 bases and J by 8 bases, with 14 bases between them. CDR3 coding DNA: TGTGCCAGCAGTTTCTCTTCAGGGTCGGATTCACCCCTCCACTTT. Translating gives CASSFSSGSDSPLHF.

The sample holds many counts of this clonotype. The gene calls are TRBV27 and TRBJ2-1; D is ambiguous. The V and J ends lost 6 bases and 3 bases respectively, with 12 bases between them. The CDR3 length is 14 residues. Germline-derived CDR1 and CDR2 are MNHEY and SMNVEV (reference sequence). The CDR3 sequence: CASSPMDGYNEQFF. The CDR3 DNA reads TGTGCCAGCAGCCCGATGGACGGCTACAATGAGCAGTTCTTC.